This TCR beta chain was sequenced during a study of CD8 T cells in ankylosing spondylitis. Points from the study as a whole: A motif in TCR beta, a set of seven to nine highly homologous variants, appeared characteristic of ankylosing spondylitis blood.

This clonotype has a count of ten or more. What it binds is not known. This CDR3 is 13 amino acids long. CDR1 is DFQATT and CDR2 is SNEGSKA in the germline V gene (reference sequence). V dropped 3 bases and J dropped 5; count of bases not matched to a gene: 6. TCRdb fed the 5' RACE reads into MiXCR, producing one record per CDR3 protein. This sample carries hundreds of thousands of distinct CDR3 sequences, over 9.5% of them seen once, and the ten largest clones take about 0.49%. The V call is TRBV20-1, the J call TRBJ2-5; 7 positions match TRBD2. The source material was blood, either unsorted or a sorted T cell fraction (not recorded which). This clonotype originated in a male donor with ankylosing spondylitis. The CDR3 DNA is TGCAGTGCTAGGGGGGGGTTCGGGGAGACCCAGTACTTC. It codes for CSARGGFGETQYF.